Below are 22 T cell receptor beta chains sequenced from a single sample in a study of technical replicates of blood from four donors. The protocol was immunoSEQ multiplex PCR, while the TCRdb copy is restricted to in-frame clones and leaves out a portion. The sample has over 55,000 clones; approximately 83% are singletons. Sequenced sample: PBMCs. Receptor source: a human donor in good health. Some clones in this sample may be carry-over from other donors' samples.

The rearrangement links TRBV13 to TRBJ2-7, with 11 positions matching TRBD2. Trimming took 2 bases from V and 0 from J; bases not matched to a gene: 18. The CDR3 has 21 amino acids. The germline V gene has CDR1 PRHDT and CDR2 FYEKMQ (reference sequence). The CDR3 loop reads CASSLFPGLLAGERSSYEQYF. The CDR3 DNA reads TGTGCCAGCAGCTTATTTCCGGGTCTACTAGCGGGGGAGAGAAGCTCCTACGAGCAGTACTTC.

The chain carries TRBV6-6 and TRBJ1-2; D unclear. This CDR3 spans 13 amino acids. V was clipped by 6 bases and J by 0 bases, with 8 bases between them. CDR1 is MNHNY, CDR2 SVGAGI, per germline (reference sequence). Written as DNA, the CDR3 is TGTGCCAGCAGCCCGACACCTAACTATGGCTACACCTTC. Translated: CASSPTPNYGYTF.

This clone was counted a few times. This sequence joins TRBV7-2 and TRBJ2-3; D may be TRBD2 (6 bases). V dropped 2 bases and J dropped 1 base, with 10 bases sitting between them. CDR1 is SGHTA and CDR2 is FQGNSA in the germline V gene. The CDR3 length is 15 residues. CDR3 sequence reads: CASSLRLVGTDTQYF. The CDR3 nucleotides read TGTGCCAGCAGCTTAAGACTAGTGGGCACAGATACGCAGTATTTT.

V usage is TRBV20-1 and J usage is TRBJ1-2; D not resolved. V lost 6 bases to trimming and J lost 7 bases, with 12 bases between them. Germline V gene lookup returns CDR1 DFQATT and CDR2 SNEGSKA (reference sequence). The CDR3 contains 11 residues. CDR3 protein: CSAAEDLGYTF. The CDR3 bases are TGCAGTGCAGCGGAGGACCTTGGCTACACCTTC.

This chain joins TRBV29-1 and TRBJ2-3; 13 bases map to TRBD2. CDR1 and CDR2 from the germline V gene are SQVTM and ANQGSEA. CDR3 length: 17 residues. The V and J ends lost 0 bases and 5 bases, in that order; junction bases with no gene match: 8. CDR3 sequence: CSVEDRTSGGAIDTQYF. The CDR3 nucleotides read TGCAGCGTTGAAGACCGAACTAGCGGGGGGGCCATAGATACGCAGTATTTT.

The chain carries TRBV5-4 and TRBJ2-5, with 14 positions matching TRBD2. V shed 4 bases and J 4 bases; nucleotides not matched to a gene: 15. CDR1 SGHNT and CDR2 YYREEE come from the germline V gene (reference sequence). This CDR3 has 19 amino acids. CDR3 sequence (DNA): TGTGCCAGCAGCATGGGGACTAGCGGGAGAAGGCGAGACGGAGAGACCCAGTACTTC. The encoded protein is CASSMGTSGRRRDGETQYF.

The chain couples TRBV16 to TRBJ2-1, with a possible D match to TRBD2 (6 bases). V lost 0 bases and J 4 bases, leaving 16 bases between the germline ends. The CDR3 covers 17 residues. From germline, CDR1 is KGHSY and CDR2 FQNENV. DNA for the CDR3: TGTGCCAGCAGCCAATCATTAGCGGATGCGGAATACAATGAGCAGTTCTTC. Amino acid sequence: CASSQSLADAEYNEQFF.

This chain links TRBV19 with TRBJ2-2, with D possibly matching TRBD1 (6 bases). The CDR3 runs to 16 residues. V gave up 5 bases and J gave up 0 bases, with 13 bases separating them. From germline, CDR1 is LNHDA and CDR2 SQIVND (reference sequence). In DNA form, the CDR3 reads TGTGCCAGTAGTCCCCAGGGGACGACGAACACCGGGGAGCTGTTTTTT. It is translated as CASSPQGTTNTGELFF.

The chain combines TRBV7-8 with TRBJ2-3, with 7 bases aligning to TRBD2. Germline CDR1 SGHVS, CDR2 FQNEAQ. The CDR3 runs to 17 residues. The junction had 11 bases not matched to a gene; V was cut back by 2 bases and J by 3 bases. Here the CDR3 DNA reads TGTGCCAGCAGCTTACCCCCCAATCCTAGCGGAACAGATACGCAGTATTTT. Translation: CASSLPPNPSGTDTQYF.

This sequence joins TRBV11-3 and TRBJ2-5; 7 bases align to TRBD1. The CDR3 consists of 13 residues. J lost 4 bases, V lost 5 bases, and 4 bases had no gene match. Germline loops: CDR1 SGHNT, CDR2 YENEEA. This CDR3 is CASSRTGVETQYF. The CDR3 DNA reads TGTGCCAGCAGCCGAACAGGGGTAGAGACCCAGTACTTC.

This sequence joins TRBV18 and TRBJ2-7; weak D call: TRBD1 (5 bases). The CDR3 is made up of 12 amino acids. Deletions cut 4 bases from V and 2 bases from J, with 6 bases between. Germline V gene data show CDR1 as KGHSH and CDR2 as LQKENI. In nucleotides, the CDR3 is TGTGCCAGCTCACGGGGCCCCTACGAGCAGTACTTC. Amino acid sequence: CASSRGPYEQYF.

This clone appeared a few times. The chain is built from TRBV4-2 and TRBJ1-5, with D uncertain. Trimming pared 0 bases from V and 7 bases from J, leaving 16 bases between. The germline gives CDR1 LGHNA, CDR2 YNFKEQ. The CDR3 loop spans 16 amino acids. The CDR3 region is CASSQDLSRREQPQHF. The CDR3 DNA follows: TGTGCCAGCAGCCAAGATCTAAGTAGGCGGGAGCAGCCCCAGCATTTT.

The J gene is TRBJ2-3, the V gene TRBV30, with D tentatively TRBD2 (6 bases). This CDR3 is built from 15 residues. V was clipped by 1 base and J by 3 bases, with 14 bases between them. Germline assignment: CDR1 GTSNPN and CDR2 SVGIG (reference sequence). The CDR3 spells CAWSGPPLATDTQYF. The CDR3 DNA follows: TGTGCCTGGAGTGGGCCCCCACTAGCTACAGATACGCAGTATTTT.

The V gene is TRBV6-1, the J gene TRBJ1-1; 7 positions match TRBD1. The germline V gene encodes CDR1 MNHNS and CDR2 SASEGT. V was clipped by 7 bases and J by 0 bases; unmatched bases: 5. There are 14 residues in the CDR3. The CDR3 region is CASNQDRVNTEAFF. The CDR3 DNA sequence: TGTGCCAGCAACCAAGACAGGGTGAACACTGAAGCTTTCTTT.

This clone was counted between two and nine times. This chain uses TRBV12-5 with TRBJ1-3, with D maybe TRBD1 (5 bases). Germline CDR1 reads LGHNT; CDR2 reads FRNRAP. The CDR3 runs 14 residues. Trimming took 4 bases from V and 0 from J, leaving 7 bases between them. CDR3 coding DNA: TGTGCTAGTGGTTGGGGGGACTCTGGAAACACCATATATTTT. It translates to CASGWGDSGNTIYF.

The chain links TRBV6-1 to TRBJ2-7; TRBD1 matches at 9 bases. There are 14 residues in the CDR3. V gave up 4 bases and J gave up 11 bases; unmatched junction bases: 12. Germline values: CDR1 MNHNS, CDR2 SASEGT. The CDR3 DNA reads TGTGCCAGCAGTGTGGACAGGGGAGGGTATGAGAAGTACTTC. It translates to CASSVDRGGYEKYF.

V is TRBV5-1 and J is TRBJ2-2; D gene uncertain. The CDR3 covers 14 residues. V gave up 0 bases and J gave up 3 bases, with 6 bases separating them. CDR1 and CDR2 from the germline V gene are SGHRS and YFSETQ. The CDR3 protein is CASSLALDTGELFF. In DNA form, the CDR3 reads TGCGCCAGCAGCTTGGCCTTAGACACCGGGGAGCTGTTTTTT.

CDR3 residues: CASSMPGQAPEQYF. DNA for the CDR3: TGCGCCAGCAGCATGCCGGGACAGGCACCCGAGCAGTACTTC. V and J are TRBV5-1 and TRBJ2-7; the match to TRBD1 covers 8 bases. V shed 4 bases and J 6 bases; nucleotides not matched to a gene: 9. The CDR3 is 14 amino acids. Germline V gives CDR1 SGHRS, CDR2 YFSETQ.

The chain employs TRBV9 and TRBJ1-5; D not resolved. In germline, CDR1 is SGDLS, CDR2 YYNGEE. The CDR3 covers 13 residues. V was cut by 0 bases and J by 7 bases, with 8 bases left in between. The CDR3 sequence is CASSVEEYQPQHF. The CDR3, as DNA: TGTGCCAGCAGCGTAGAAGAGTACCAGCCCCAGCATTTT.

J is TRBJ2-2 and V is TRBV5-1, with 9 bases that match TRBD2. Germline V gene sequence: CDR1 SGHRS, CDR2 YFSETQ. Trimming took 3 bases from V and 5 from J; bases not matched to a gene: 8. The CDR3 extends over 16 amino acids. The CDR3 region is CASSWVGGRGTGELFF. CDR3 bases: TGCGCCAGCAGCTGGGTCGGCGGGAGGGGAACCGGGGAGCTGTTTTTT.

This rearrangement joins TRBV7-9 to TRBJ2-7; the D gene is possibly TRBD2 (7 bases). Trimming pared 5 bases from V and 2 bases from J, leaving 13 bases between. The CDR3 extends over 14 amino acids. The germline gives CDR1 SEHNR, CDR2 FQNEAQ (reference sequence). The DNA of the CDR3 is TGTGCCAGCAGCCCCGCCGGGGGGCCCTACGAGCAGTACTTC. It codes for CASSPAGGPYEQYF.

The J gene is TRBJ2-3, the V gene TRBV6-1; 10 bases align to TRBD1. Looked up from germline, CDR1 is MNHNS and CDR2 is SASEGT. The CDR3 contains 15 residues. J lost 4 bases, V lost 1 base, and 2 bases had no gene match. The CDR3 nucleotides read TGTGCCAGCAGTGAAGGGGACAGGGGAGCAGATACGCAGTATTTT. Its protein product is CASSEGDRGADTQYF.